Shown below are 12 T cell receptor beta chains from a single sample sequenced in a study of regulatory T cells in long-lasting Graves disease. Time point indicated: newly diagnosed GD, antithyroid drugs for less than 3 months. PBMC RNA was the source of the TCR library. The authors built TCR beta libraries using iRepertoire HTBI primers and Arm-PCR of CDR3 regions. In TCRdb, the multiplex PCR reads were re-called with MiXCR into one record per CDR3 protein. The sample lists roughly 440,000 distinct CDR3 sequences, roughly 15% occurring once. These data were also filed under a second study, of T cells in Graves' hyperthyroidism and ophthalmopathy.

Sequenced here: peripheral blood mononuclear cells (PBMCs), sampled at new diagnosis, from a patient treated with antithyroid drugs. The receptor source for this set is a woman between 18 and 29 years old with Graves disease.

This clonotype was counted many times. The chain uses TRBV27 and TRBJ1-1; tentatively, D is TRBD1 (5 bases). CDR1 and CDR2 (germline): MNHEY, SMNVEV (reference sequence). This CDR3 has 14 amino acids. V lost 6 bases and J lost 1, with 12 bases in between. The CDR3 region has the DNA TGTGCCAGCAGCTGGGACGGGGGGAACACTGAAGCTTTCTTT. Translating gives CASSWDGGNTEAFF.

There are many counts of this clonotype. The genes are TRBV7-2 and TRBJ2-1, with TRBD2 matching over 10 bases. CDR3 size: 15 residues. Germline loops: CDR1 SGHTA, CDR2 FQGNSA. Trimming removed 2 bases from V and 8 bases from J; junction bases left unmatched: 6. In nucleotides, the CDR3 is TGTGCCAGCAGCTTACTAGCGGGAGTTTCCGATGAGCAGTTCTTC. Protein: CASSLLAGVSDEQFF.

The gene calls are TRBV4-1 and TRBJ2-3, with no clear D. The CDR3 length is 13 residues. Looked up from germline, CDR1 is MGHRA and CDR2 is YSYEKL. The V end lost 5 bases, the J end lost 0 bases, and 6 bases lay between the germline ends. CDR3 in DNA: TGCGCCAGCAGCAAACAGAGCACAGATACGCAGTATTTT. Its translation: CASSKQSTDTQYF.

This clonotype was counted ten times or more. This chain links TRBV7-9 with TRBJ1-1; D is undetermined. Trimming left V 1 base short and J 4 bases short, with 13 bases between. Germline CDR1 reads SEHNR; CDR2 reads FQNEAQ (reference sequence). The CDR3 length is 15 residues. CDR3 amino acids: CASSLEGSSGTEAFF. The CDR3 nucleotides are TGTGCCAGCAGCTTAGAAGGCTCTTCGGGCACTGAAGCTTTCTTT.

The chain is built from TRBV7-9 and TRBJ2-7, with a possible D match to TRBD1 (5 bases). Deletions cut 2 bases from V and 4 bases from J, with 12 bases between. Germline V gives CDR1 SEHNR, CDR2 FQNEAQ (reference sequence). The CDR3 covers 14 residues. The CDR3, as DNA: TGTGCCAGCAGCTTAAGCCAGGGCAGGTACGAGCAGTACTTC. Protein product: CASSLSQGRYEQYF.

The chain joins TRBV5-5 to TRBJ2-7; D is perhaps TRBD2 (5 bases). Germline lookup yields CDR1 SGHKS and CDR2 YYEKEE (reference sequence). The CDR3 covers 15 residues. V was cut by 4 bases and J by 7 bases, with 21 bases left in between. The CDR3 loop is CASSLGPTASNEQYF. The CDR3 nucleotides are TGTGCCAGCAGCCTCGGACCGACTGCTAGCAATGAGCAGTACTTC.

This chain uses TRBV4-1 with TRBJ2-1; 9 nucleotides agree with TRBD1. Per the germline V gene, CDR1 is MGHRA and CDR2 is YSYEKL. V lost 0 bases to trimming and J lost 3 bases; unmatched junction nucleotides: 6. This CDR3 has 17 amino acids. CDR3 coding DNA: TGCGCCAGCAGCCAAGAATGGACAGGGGCCGGCTACAATGAGCAGTTCTTC. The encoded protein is CASSQEWTGAGYNEQFF.

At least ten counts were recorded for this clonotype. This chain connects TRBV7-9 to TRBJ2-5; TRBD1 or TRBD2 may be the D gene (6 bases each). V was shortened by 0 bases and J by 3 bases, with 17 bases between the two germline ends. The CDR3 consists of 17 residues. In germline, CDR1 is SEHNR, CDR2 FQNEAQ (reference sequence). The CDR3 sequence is CASSLAVAVRGEETQYF. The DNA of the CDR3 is TGTGCCAGCAGCTTAGCGGTAGCTGTAAGGGGGGAAGAGACCCAGTACTTC. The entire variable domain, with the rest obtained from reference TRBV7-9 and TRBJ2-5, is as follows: DTGVSQNPRHKITKRGQNVTFRCDPISEHNRLYWYRQTLGQGPEFLTYFQNEAQLEKSRLLSDRFSAERPKGSFSTLEIQRTEQGDSAMYLCASSLAVAVRGEETQYFGPGTRLLVL.

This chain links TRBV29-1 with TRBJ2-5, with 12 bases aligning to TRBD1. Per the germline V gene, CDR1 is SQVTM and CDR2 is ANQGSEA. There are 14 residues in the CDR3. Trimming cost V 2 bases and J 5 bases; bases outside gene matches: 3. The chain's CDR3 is CSVELGTGGETQYF. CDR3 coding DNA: TGCAGCGTTGAATTAGGGACAGGGGGCGAGACCCAGTACTTC.

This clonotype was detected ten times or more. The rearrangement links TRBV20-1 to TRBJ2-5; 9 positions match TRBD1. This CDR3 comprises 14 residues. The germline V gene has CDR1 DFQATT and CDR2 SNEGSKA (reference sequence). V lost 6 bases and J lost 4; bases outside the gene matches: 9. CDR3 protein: CSADGQGSGETQYF. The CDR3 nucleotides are TGCAGTGCAGATGGACAGGGGAGCGGAGAGACCCAGTACTTC.

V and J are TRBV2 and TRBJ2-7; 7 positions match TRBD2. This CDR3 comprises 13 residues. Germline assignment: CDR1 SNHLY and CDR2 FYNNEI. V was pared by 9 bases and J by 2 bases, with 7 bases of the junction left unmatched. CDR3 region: CARPKRGAYEQYF. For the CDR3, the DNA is TGTGCCAGACCAAAGCGGGGAGCCTACGAGCAGTACTTC.

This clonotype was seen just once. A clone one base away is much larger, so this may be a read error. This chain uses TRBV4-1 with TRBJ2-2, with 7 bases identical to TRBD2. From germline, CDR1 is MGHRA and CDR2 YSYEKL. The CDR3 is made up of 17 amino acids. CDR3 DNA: TGCGCAGCCAGCAAGGTCGTTCTAGCGGCGGACACCGGGGATCTGTTTTTT. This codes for CAASKVVLAADTGDLFF.